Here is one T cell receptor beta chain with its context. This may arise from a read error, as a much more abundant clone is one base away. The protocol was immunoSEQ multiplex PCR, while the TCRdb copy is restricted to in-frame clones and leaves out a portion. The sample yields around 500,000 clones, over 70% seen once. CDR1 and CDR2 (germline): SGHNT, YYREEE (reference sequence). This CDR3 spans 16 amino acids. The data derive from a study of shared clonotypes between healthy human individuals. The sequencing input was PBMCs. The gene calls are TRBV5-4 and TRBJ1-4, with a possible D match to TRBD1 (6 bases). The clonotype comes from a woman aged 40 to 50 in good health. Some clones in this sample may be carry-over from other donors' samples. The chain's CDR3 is CASSLALGTTNEELFF. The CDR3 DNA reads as TGTGCCAGCAGCTTGGCCCTAGGGACAACTAATGAAGAACTGTTTTTT.